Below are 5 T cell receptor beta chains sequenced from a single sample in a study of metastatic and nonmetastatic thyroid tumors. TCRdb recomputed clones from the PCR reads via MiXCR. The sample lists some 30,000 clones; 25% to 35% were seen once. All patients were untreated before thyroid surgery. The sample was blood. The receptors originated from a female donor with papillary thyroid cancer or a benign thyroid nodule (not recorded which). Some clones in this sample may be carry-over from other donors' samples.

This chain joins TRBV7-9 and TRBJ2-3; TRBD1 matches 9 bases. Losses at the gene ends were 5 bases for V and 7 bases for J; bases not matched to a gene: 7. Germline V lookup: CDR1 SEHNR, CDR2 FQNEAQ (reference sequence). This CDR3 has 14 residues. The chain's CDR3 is CASSGQGIDHTQYF. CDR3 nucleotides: TGTGCCAGCAGCGGACAGGGGATTGATCATACGCAGTATTTT.

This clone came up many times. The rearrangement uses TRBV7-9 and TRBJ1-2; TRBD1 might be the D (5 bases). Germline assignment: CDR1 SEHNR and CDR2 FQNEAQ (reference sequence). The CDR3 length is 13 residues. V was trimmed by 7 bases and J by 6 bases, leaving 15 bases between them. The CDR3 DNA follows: TGTGCCAGCACCAAGATGGGGCGGGATGGCTACACCTTC. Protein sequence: CASTKMGRDGYTF.

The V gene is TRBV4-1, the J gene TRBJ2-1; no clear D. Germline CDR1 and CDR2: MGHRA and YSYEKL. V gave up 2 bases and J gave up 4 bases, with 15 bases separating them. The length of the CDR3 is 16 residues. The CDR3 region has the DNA TGCGCCAGCAGCCAACTATACTCTTTCACTTACAATGAGCAGTTCTTC. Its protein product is CASSQLYSFTYNEQFF.

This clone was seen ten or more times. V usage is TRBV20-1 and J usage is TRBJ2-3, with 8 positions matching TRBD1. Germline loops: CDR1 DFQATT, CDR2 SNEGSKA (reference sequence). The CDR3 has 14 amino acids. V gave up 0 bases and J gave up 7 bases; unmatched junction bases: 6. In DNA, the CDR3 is TGCAGTGCTAGAGATCAGGGGGCTGGGAATACGCAGTATTTT. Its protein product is CSARDQGAGNTQYF.

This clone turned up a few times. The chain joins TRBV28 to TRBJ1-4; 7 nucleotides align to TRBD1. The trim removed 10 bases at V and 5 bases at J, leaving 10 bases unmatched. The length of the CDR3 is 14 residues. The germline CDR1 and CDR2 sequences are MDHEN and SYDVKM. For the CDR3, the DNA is TGTGCCATCGCAGAGAGGGGGCCCAATGAAAAACTGTTTTTT. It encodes CAIAERGPNEKLFF.